The 10 T cell receptor beta chains presented below share a single source sample, sequenced in a study of CD8+ T cells in alopecia areata. Reverse transcription of extracted RNA yielded cDNA, which provided the sequencing template. Repertoires were generated with immunoSEQ multiplex PCR, while TCRdb's copy carries only in-frame clones and drops some. The sample carries tens of thousands of clones, roughly half recorded once. The sequenced sample consisted of NKG2D-high CD8+ T cells sorted from blood. The source is a human donor with alopecia areata.

The chain joins TRBV30 to TRBJ2-5, with D possibly matching TRBD1 (5 bases). From germline, CDR1 is GTSNPN and CDR2 SVGIG (reference sequence). The CDR3 runs to 14 residues. The germline V and J ends were trimmed by 2 bases and 0 bases, with 10 bases remaining between them. The CDR3 DNA reads as TGTGCCTGGAGTCCTACAGGATACCAAGAGACCCAGTACTTC. Translated, it gives CAWSPTGYQETQYF. Filled out from reference TRBV30 and TRBJ2-5, the complete variable domain reads SQTIHQWPATLVQPVGSPLSLECTVEGTSNPNLYWYRQAAGRGLQLLFYSVGIGQISSEVPQNLSASRPQDRQFILSSKKLLLSDSGFYLCAWSPTGYQETQYFGPGTRLLVL.

The chain recombines TRBV5-6 with TRBJ2-1; 7 bases are a match to TRBD1. This CDR3 has 15 residues. V trimming: 3 bases; J trimming: 6 bases; junction bases outside the gene matches: 9. CDR1 is SGHDT and CDR2 is YYEEEE in the germline V gene. The CDR3 reads CASSYARGRINEQFF. CDR3 nucleotide sequence: TGTGCCAGCAGCTACGCTAGGGGGCGCATCAATGAGCAGTTCTTC.

This chain uses TRBV6-5 with TRBJ2-7; D is possibly TRBD2 (6 bases). Germline V gene sequence: CDR1 MNHEY, CDR2 SVGAGI. CDR3 length: 14 amino acids. The V and J ends lost 0 bases and 0 bases respectively, with 6 bases between them. The CDR3 sequence: CASSYSRGSYEQYF. The CDR3 bases are TGTGCCAGCAGTTACTCGCGGGGCTCCTACGAGCAGTACTTC.

CDR3 sequence reads: CASSDNPQRPYYEQYF. CDR3 in DNA: TGTGCCAGCAGCGACAATCCCCAGAGGCCCTACTACGAGCAGTACTTC. The gene calls are TRBV14 and TRBJ2-7; D is ambiguous. The CDR3 consists of 16 residues. Germline CDR1 reads SGHDN; CDR2 reads FVKESK. V was clipped by 5 bases and J by 3 bases, with 20 bases between them.

J is TRBJ2-4 and V is TRBV13, with 8 bases identical to TRBD1. The germline V gene has CDR1 PRHDT and CDR2 FYEKMQ (reference sequence). This CDR3 has 14 residues. V dropped 6 bases and J dropped 3; count of bases not matched to a gene: 4. The CDR3 DNA reads as TGTGCCAGCAGTTCAGGGGGCGACAAAAACATTCAGTACTTC. Its translation is CASSSGGDKNIQYF.

CDR3 coding DNA: TGTGCCAGCAGGACGGGTGGGCCGCAGTTCTTC. It specifies CASRTGGPQFF. The chain carries TRBV11-2 and TRBJ2-1, with D uncertain. Germline lookup yields CDR1 SGHAT and CDR2 FQNNGV. The CDR3 is 11 residues long. V lost 6 bases to trimming and J lost 12 bases, with 12 bases between them.

The gene calls are TRBV4-1 and TRBJ2-7; D is undetermined. V was pared by 0 bases and J by 3 bases, with 12 bases between. The length of the CDR3 is 15 residues. The germline CDR1 and CDR2 sequences are MGHRA and YSYEKL. CDR3: CASSQDASVIYEQYF. The CDR3, as DNA: TGCGCCAGCAGCCAAGATGCGTCAGTTATCTACGAGCAGTACTTC.

This clone was found a few times. At the DNA level, this CDR3 is encoded by other sequences in the same sample as well. The V gene is TRBV28, the J gene TRBJ2-2; D unresolved. Trimming removed 2 bases from V and 2 bases from J, with 6 bases in between. Germline V lookup: CDR1 MDHEN, CDR2 SYDVKM. The CDR3 sequence is 14 residues long. CDR3: CASSLGTNTGELFF. In DNA, the CDR3 is TGTGCCAGCAGTTTAGGTACCAACACCGGGGAGCTGTTTTTT.

This chain links TRBV28 with TRBJ2-1, with no clear D. This CDR3 has 11 residues. V lost 4 bases and J lost 7, with 5 bases in between. Germline V CDR1 and CDR2: MDHEN, SYDVKM. In DNA form, the CDR3 reads TGTGCCAGCAGTTATGAGAATGAGCAGTTCTTC. Amino acids: CASSYENEQFF.

V gene TRBV29-1 combines with J gene TRBJ2-5; D may be TRBD2 (5 bases). This CDR3 is 10 amino acids long. Trimming shortened V by 7 bases and J by 3 bases, and 6 bases separated the two germline ends. Germline V gene data show CDR1 as SQVTM and CDR2 as ANQGSEA. The CDR3 DNA follows: TGCAGCGCCGGGGAAGAGACCCAGTACTTC. This gives the protein CSAGEETQYF.